This T cell receptor beta chain came from a study of shared clonotypes between healthy human individuals. General study results and limits: The researchers took only blood, and tissue repertoires probably look different. Sequencing of the sorted subsets was shown by rarefaction to be incomplete despite large depth. The study found about 4.6% of naive CD4 clonotypes shared across a handful of donors.

Method: immunoSEQ multiplex PCR; TCRdb's copy keeps in-frame clones and lacks some. This sample has some 980,000 clones, with more than 75% found just once. Only one count was recorded for this clone. Its cognate antigen is unknown. V shed 9 bases and J 8 bases; nucleotides not matched to a gene: 3. The CDR3 runs to 12 residues. Per the germline V gene, CDR1 is SNHLY and CDR2 is FYNNEI. The V call is TRBV2, the J call TRBJ2-1; 11 positions match TRBD2. This TCR was recovered from a man between 18 and 35 years old in good health. The sequenced material came from memory CD4+ T cells sorted from blood. Specified subset: CD45RA-negative fraction. The CDR3: CARTSGMDEQFF. CDR3 sequence (DNA): TGTGCCAGGACTAGCGGGATGGATGAGCAGTTCTTC. Based on the CDR3 plus reference TRBV2 and TRBJ2-1, the full variable domain is EPEVTQTPSHQVTQMGQEVILRCVPISNHLYFYWYRQILGQKVEFLVSFYNNEISEKSEIFDDQFSVERPDGSNFTLKIRSTKLEDSAMYFCARTSGMDEQFFGPGTRLTVL.